Listed here are 7 T cell receptor beta chains from one sample, sequenced in a study of T cells in Graves' hyperthyroidism and ophthalmopathy. What was amplified from RNA transcripts were TCR beta CDR3 regions. The TCR CDR3 was amplified in a first-round RT-PCR using the HTBI primer set. TCRdb passed the multiplex PCR reads through MiXCR, listing each CDR3 protein once. The sample has some 690,000 distinct CDR3 sequences, 15% to 20% seen once. Sequencing was performed on blood. Source of these receptors: a man aged 50 or older with Graves' hyperthyroidism.

This clonotype was picked up many times. The chain employs TRBV11-2 and TRBJ2-3; TRBD2 might be the D (5 bases). The CDR3 has 14 residues. The germline gives CDR1 SGHAT, CDR2 FQNNGV. Deletions cut 3 bases from V and 5 bases from J, with 12 bases between. DNA of the CDR3: TGTGCCAGCAGCTTCTCTAGCCTTGGAGATACGCAGTATTTT. Translation: CASSFSSLGDTQYF.

This clonotype was counted at least ten times. The rearrangement links TRBV9 to TRBJ2-3; 7 positions agree with TRBD2. CDR1 and CDR2 (germline): SGDLS, YYNGEE. This CDR3 region has 15 residues. With 0 bases clipped from V and 6 bases from J, the junction kept 7 bases outside the gene matches. The CDR3 sequence is CASSVGASGSDTQYF. CDR3 nucleotide sequence: TGTGCCAGCAGCGTAGGGGCTAGCGGTAGCGATACGCAGTATTTT. Using reference TRBV9 and TRBJ2-3 for the parts outside the CDR3, the full variable domain is DSGVTQTPKHLITATGQRVTLRCSPRSGDLSVYWYQQSLDQGLQFLIQYYNGEERAKGNILERFSAQQFPDLHSELNLSSLELGDSALYFCASSVGASGSDTQYFGPGTRLTVL.

At least ten counts were recorded for this clonotype. The J gene is TRBJ2-7, the V gene TRBV4-2, with 11 nucleotides matching TRBD2. Unmatched junction bases numbered 5, after V lost 1 base and J lost 3 bases. CDR1 LGHNA and CDR2 YNFKEQ come from the germline V gene. The CDR3 is 16 amino acids. CDR3 DNA: TGTGCCAGCAGCCAAGTCCAACTAGCGGGGGACTACGAGCAGTACTTC. This sequence encodes CASSQVQLAGDYEQYF.

A few counts support this clonotype. The CDR3 region is CASSPGPAEAFF. The CDR3 DNA is TGTGCCAGCAGTCCGGGACCCGCTGAAGCTTTCTTT. The genes are TRBV27 and TRBJ1-1; a possible D gene is TRBD1 (5 bases). CDR3 size: 12 residues. Germline V CDR1 and CDR2: MNHEY, SMNVEV (reference sequence). The V gene lost 5 bases and the J gene lost 6 bases, with 10 bases spanning the gap.

The count of this clonotype is one. V is TRBV6-5 and J is TRBJ2-7; TRBD2 matches 7 bases. CDR3 length: 15 residues. Per the germline V gene, CDR1 is MNHEY and CDR2 is SVGAGI. With V trimmed by 4 bases and J by 8 bases, 14 bases remained unmatched. CDR3 residues: CASSSIRGGSGKQYF. DNA of the CDR3: TGTGCCAGCAGTTCAATCCGGGGCGGGAGCGGCAAGCAGTACTTC.

There are many counts of this clonotype. The genes are TRBV10-3 and TRBJ2-3, with a possible D match to TRBD2 (5 bases). Germline assignment: CDR1 ENHRY and CDR2 SYGVKD. Trimming cost V 3 bases and J 2 bases, with 12 bases left between them. The CDR3 covers 15 residues. CDR3 DNA sequence: TGTGCCATCAGTGACCGTGCTAGCAACACAGATACGCAGTATTTT. This codes for CAISDRASNTDTQYF.

V usage is TRBV7-8 and J usage is TRBJ1-6; D perhaps matches TRBD1 (5 bases). CDR3 length: 13 amino acids. V lost 6 bases and J 7 bases, leaving 10 bases between the germline ends. From germline, CDR1 is SGHVS and CDR2 FQNEAQ. The CDR3 loop is CASSYGGNSPLHF. The CDR3 DNA sequence: TGTGCCAGCAGTTACGGGGGAAATTCACCCCTCCACTTT. Full variable domain (outside the CDR3, taken from reference TRBV7-8 and TRBJ1-6): GAGVSQSPRYKVAKRGQDVALRCDPISGHVSLFWYQQALGQGPEFLTYFQNEAQLDKSGLPSDRFFAERPEGSVSTLKIQRTQQEDSAVYLCASSYGGNSPLHFGNGTRLTVT.